One T cell receptor (beta chain) is described in this entry. Germline-derived CDR1 and CDR2 are MNHEY and SMNVEV (reference sequence). This CDR3 contains 15 residues. V shed 5 bases, J shed 3 bases, and the junction held 7 bases outside the gene matches. Assay: immunoSEQ multiplex PCR; the TCRdb copy retains only in-frame clones and omits some. In the table there are about 22,000 clones, 90% to 95% of which are singletons. This entry belongs to a study of T cell changes during pregnancy in multiple sclerosis. This TCR was sampled from a female donor in good health, enrolled as a control in a pregnancy study. This specimen was CD4+ T cells from peripheral blood mononuclear cells, taken after pregnancy. This sequence joins TRBV27 and TRBJ2-1; 7 positions agree with TRBD2. CDR3 in amino acids: CASSPKVAGYNEQFF. The CDR3 nucleotides are TGTGCCAGCAGTCCGAAGGTAGCGGGCTACAATGAGCAGTTCTTC.